This TCR beta chain was sequenced for a study of T cells expressing NK-cell markers. This CDR3 contains 20 residues. Germline CDR1 SNHLY, CDR2 FYNNEI. TCRdb reprocessed the 5' RACE reads and reports one entry per CDR3 protein, with no DNA. The data show 150,000 to 180,000 distinct CDR3 sequences, and the top ten clones hold 37%. The rearrangement uses TRBV2 and TRBJ2-1; TCRdb returns TRBD2, unconfirmable since there is no DNA. Sample: blood T cells: a sorted CD56 or NKG2C T cell subset, CD4+ or CD8+ T cells, or bulk PBMC T cells (not recorded which). The receptor was isolated from a woman aged 50 to 65 in good health. The CDR3 here is CASSTNPTSGSFSSYNEQFF.